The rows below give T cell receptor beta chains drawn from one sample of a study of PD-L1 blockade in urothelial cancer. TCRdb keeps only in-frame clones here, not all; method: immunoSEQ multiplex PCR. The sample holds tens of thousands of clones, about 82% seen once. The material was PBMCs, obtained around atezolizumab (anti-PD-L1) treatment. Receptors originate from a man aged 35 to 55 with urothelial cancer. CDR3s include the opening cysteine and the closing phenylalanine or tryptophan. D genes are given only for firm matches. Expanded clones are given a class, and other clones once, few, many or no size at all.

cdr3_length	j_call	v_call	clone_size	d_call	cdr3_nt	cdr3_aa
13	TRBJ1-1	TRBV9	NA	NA	TGTGCCAGCAGCGCAAGACAGAACACTGAAGCTTTCTTT	CASSARQNTEAFF
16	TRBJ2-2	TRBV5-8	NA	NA	TGTGCCAGCAGCTTGGCCTTCCGGACGGGAACCGGGGAGCTGTTTTTT	CASSLAFRTGTGELFF
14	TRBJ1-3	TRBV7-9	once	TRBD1	TGTGCCAGCACCTGGGACAGCTCTGGAAACACCATATATTTT	CASTWDSSGNTIYF
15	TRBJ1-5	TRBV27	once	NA	TGTGCCAGCAGTTTAGATGGGGGCGCAGGCCAGCCCCAGCATTTT	CASSLDGGAGQPQHF
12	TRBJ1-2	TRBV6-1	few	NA	TGTGCCAGCAGTGAGACAGGCAATGGCTACACCTTC	CASSETGNGYTF
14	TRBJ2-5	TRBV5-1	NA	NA	TGCGCCAGCAGCCACTCTGGTAGCCAAGAGACCCAGTACTTC	CASSHSGSQETQYF
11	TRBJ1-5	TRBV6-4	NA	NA	TGTGCCAGCAGTGCCCCCTGGCCCCAGCATTTT	CASSAPWPQHF
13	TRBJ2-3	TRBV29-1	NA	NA	TGCAGCGTGATAAGGAGGGAGGCCGGAAGGCAGTATTTT	CSVIRREAGRQYF
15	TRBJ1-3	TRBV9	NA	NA	TGTGCCAGCAGCCCCCTATGGGGAGGCGGAAACACCATATATTTT	CASSPLWGGGNTIYF
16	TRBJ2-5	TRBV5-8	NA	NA	TGTGCCAGCAGCTTAGTAGGGGATTGGTACCAAGAGACCCAGTACTTC	CASSLVGDWYQETQYF
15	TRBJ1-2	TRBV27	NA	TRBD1	TGTGCCAGCAGTTTGACAGGGCAAACTAACTATGGCTACACCTTC	CASSLTGQTNYGYTF
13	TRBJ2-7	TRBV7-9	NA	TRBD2	TGTGCCAGCAGCGCGGGAGGGGGCTACGAGCAGTACTTC	CASSAGGGYEQYF
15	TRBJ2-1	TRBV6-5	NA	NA	TGTGCCAGCAGTTACTCACACAGCCCCTACAATGAGCAGTTCTTC	CASSYSHSPYNEQFF
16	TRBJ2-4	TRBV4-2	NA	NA	TGTGCCAGCAGCCAAGAGGGCGGGGGACAGGAAAACATTCAGTACTTC	CASSQEGGGQENIQYF
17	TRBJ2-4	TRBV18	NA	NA	TGTGCCAGCTCACTAAACCGAGGGCCCTCGGGCAGAAACATTCAGTACTTC	CASSLNRGPSGRNIQYF
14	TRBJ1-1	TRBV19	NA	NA	TGTGCCAGTAGTATCGGTGTCGGTCTCGCTGAAGCTTTCTTT	CASSIGVGLAEAFF
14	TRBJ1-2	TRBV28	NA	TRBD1	TGTGCCAGCAGCGTCCCGGGACAGGGCTATGGCTACACCTTC	CASSVPGQGYGYTF
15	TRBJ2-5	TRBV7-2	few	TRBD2	TGTGCCAGCAGCTTATCGCGGGAGTCCCCAGAGACCCAGTACTTC	CASSLSRESPETQYF
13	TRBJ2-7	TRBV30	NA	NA	TGTGCCTGGAGCCGAGGGTTACGCTACGAGCAGTACTTC	CAWSRGLRYEQYF
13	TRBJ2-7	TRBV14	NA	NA	TGTGCCAGGTCCGCGGGGTATGGCGGCGAGCAGTACTTC	CARSAGYGGEQYF
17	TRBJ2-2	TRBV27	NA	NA	TGTGCCAGCAGTTTCCTCTTAACAGGGTCGCGTACCGGGGAGCTGTTTTTT	CASSFLLTGSRTGELFF
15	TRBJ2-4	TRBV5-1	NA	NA	TGCGCCAGCAGCCGACTTGACAGGGCCAAAAACATTCAGTACTTC	CASSRLDRAKNIQYF
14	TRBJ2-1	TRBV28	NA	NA	TGTGCCAGCAGTTTCGAAGGGGACTACAATGAGCAGTTCTTC	CASSFEGDYNEQFF
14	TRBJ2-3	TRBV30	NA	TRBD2	TGTGCCTGGGACAAAGGGAGGGAGCCAGATACGCAGTATTTT	CAWDKGREPDTQYF
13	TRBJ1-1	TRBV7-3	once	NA	TGTGCCAGCAGCCCAGGCTGGACTACTGAAGCTTTCTTT	CASSPGWTTEAFF
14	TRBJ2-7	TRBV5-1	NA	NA	TGCGCCAGCAGCGAACAGGGGAGTAGCGGGATAAAGTACTTC	CASSEQGSSGIKYF
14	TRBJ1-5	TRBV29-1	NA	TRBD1	TGCAGCGTTGAAGGACAGGGGTCGGATCAGCCCCAGCATTTT	CSVEGQGSDQPQHF
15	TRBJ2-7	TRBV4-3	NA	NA	TGCGCCAGCAGCCAAGATCCGGGCAGGGGTTACGAGCAGTACTTC	CASSQDPGRGYEQYF
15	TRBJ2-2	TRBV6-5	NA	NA	TGTGCCAGCAGTACAGGTCGCGGGGCCGGCGGGGAGCTGTTTTTT	CASSTGRGAGGELFF
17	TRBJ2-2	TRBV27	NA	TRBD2	TGTGCCAGCAGTTTACCCCTGCCGGGAGGTTTAACCGGGGAGCTGTTTTTT	CASSLPLPGGLTGELFF
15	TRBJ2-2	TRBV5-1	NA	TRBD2	TGCGCCAGCTGTCAGGGACTAGCGTACACCGGGGAGCTGTTTTTT	CASCQGLAYTGELFF
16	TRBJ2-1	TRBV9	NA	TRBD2	TGTGCCAGCAGCGTAGGAGGCGGGAGATCCTACAATGAGCAGTTCTTC	CASSVGGGRSYNEQFF
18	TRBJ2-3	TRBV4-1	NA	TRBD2	TGCGCCAGCAGCCGAATACTGGGACTAGCGGGAGGCACAGATACGCAGTATTTT	CASSRILGLAGGTDTQYF
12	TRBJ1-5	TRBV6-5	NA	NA	TGTGCCAGCTCGGGGGGGAATCAGCCCCAGCATTTT	CASSGGNQPQHF
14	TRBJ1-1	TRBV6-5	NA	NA	TGTGCCAGCAGGCCTACCTCAGGGCGGACTGAAGCTTTCTTT	CASRPTSGRTEAFF
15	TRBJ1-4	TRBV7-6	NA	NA	TGTGCCAGCAGCTCCCCTGGGGGGGGAGTAGGAGGACTGTTTTTT	CASSSPGGGVGGLFF
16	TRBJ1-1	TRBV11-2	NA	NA	TGTGCCAGCAGCTTAGAAGGGCCGACAGTGAACACTGAAGCTTTCTTT	CASSLEGPTVNTEAFF
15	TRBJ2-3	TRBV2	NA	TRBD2	TGTGCCAGCAGTTTCCTAGCGGGGGTAACAGATACGCAGTATTTT	CASSFLAGVTDTQYF
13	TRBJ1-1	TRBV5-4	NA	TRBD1	TGTGCCAGCGGTTCGGGACAGACAACTGAAGCTTTCTTT	CASGSGQTTEAFF
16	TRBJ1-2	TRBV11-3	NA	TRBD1	TGTGCCAGCAGCGCTCCGGGGGACAGGGATTTCTATGGCTACACCTTC	CASSAPGDRDFYGYTF
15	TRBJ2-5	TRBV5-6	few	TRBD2	TGTGCCAGCAGACGAGGACTAGCGGCAATAGAGACCCAGTACTTC	CASRRGLAAIETQYF
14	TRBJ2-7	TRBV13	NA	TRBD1	TGTGCCAGCAGCTTAGGAGGGGGCTGGGACGAGCAGTACTTC	CASSLGGGWDEQYF
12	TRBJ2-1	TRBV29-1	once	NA	TGCAGCTTAACAGGGTGGTACAATGAGCAGTTCTTC	CSLTGWYNEQFF
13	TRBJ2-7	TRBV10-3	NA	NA	TGTGCCATCGCTTTCCAGGGGGGATACGAGCAGTACTTC	CAIAFQGGYEQYF
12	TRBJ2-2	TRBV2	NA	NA	TGTGCCAGCAGTTTCAGGGAAGGGGAGCTGTTTTTT	CASSFREGELFF
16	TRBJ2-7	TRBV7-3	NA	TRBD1	TGTGCCAGCAGCTTAACTACTGGGACAGGGGTACCCAAGCAGTACTTC	CASSLTTGTGVPKQYF
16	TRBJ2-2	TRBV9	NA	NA	TGTGCCAGCAGCGTAGTCCCACAGGGGGGGACCGGGGAGCTGTTTTTT	CASSVVPQGGTGELFF
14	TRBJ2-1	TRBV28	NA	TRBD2	TGTGCCAGCAGTTGGGGCGGGAGGGACGATGAGCAGTTCTTC	CASSWGGRDDEQFF